A single sample is the source of the 2 T cell receptor beta chains below, sequenced in a study of cytomegalovirus exposure and HLA in healthy donors. Researchers ran the PCR with 60 Vbeta and 13 Jbeta primers. Clones were sequenced by immunoSEQ multiplex PCR, and TCRdb holds only the in-frame ones, with some missing. The top ten clones hold approximately 0.5% of a sample with a few hundred thousand clones, about 80% of them seen once. Sample: PBMCs. Every receptor here comes from a woman aged 40 to 50 in good health and CMV-seronegative.

In this sample, this clone turned up once. The chain is built from TRBV27 and TRBJ1-1; 8 bases agree with TRBD1. This CDR3 has 12 residues. With V trimmed by 8 bases and J by 5 bases, 4 bases remained unmatched. Germline V CDR1 and CDR2: MNHEY, SMNVEV (reference sequence). The chain's CDR3 is CASGQGFTEAFF. CDR3 nucleotide sequence: TGTGCCAGCGGACAGGGATTTACTGAAGCTTTCTTT.

This clone showed up just a few times. The chain joins TRBV18 to TRBJ1-4, with TRBD1 identical over 7 bases. The CDR3 consists of 13 residues. Trimming at V came to 2 bases and at J to 8 bases, leaving 2 bases not matched to a gene. Germline CDR1 and CDR2: KGHSH and LQKENI. CDR3: CASSPDRDEKLFF. In DNA, the CDR3 is TGTGCCAGCTCACCAGACAGGGACGAAAAACTGTTTTTT.